This is a list of T cell receptor beta chains from one sample in a study of blood T cells in healthy people across ages. TCRdb called the 5' RACE reads again in MiXCR, with one record for every CDR3 protein. The table includes almost 1 million distinct CDR3 sequences, approximately 50% detected once. The sample was blood. The receptors were sampled from a woman aged 60-75 years in good health. CDR3s include the opening cysteine and the closing phenylalanine or tryptophan. The D gene is left open where the match is weak. Clone sizes are given selectively: once, few, many, or a class where the clone is expanded.

d_call: TRBD1
v_call: TRBV6-5
j_call: TRBJ2-1
clone_size: .
cdr3_nt: TGTGCCAGCAGTTACCCAAACAGGGGCGAGCAGTTCTTC
cdr3_aa: CASSYPNRGEQFF

d_call: .
v_call: TRBV3-1
j_call: TRBJ2-5
clone_size: .
cdr3_nt: TGTGCCAGCAGCCAAGATCAGGCCGAGGAGACCCAGTACTTC
cdr3_aa: CASSQDQAEETQYF

d_call: TRBD2
v_call: TRBV5-1
j_call: TRBJ2-5
clone_size: .
cdr3_nt: TGCGCCAGCATAGAGAAAGCGGGAGGAACTGGGGAGCAGTACTTC
cdr3_aa: CASIEKAGGTGEQYF

d_call: .
v_call: TRBV7-9
j_call: TRBJ2-7
clone_size: few
cdr3_nt: TGTGCCAGCAGCTTAAACCGGGACCGGCCTTGGTTCTTCTACGAGCAGTACTTC
cdr3_aa: CASSLNRDRPWFFYEQYF

d_call: .
v_call: TRBV11-2
j_call: TRBJ1-5
clone_size: .
cdr3_nt: TGTGCCAGCAGCTTAAACCCGACAGGCGGTCAGCCCCAGCATTTT
cdr3_aa: CASSLNPTGGQPQHF

d_call: .
v_call: TRBV29-1
j_call: TRBJ1-2
clone_size: few
cdr3_nt: TGCAGCGTTGAAAAGGGACTGTCTCTTGGCTACACCTTC
cdr3_aa: CSVEKGLSLGYTF

d_call: .
v_call: TRBV15
j_call: TRBJ2-3
clone_size: .
cdr3_nt: TGTGCCACCACTCTGGTGGCGGTCGGGAGCACAGATACGCAGTATTTT
cdr3_aa: CATTLVAVGSTDTQYF

d_call: TRBD1
v_call: TRBV20-1
j_call: TRBJ2-7
clone_size: .
cdr3_nt: TGCAGTGCTAGAGATCTCTACAGGGGTTCGGAGGAGCAGTACTTC
cdr3_aa: CSARDLYRGSEEQYF

d_call: .
v_call: TRBV3-1
j_call: TRBJ2-5
clone_size: .
cdr3_nt: TGTGCCAGCGGGCGGGTAGTTGGTCTTCAAGAGACCCAGTACTTC
cdr3_aa: CASGRVVGLQETQYF

d_call: TRBD2
v_call: TRBV20-1
j_call: TRBJ2-7
clone_size: .
cdr3_nt: TGCAGTGCTAGGAAAAGCGGGAGAGACTACGAGCAGTACTTC
cdr3_aa: CSARKSGRDYEQYF

d_call: .
v_call: TRBV12-3/TRBV12-4
j_call: TRBJ2-6
clone_size: .
cdr3_nt: TGTGCCAGCAGTTTAGCGTGGGGCTCTGGGGCCAACGTCCTGACTTTC
cdr3_aa: CASSLAWGSGANVLTF

d_call: .
v_call: TRBV5-1
j_call: TRBJ2-5
clone_size: .
cdr3_nt: TGCGCCAGCAGCTTGGACGCCCCGGAAGAGACCCAGTACTTC
cdr3_aa: CASSLDAPEETQYF

d_call: .
v_call: TRBV12-3/TRBV12-4
j_call: TRBJ1-4
clone_size: .
cdr3_nt: TGTGCCAGCTCGGACCACAGAGATAATGAAAAACTGTTTTTT
cdr3_aa: CASSDHRDNEKLFF

d_call: .
v_call: TRBV4-3
j_call: TRBJ1-2
clone_size: few
cdr3_nt: TGCGCCAGCAGCTTAGAAAGCGGTTATGGCTACACCTTC
cdr3_aa: CASSLESGYGYTF

d_call: .
v_call: TRBV28
j_call: TRBJ1-1
clone_size: once
cdr3_nt: TGTGCCAGCAGTTTAATTCCCCTAGGGGAGGCTTTCTTT
cdr3_aa: CASSLIPLGEAFF

d_call: TRBD2
v_call: TRBV5-1
j_call: TRBJ2-1
clone_size: .
cdr3_nt: TGCGCCAGCAGCACAGGACTAGAAACTTCCTTTGAGCAGTTCTTC
cdr3_aa: CASSTGLETSFEQFF

d_call: .
v_call: TRBV14
j_call: TRBJ2-7
clone_size: .
cdr3_nt: TGTGCCAGCAGCGAAGGCCTGGGCATCTACGAGCAGTACTTC
cdr3_aa: CASSEGLGIYEQYF

d_call: TRBD1
v_call: TRBV25-1
j_call: TRBJ2-7
clone_size: once
cdr3_nt: TGTGCCAGCAGTGAGAGGGGGACAGGACGATACAATGAGCAGTACTTC
cdr3_aa: CASSERGTGRYNEQYF

d_call: .
v_call: TRBV6-2/TRBV6-3
j_call: TRBJ2-7
clone_size: .
cdr3_nt: TGTGCCAGCAGTTTCGGGGGTCTCAATGAGCAGTACTTC
cdr3_aa: CASSFGGLNEQYF

d_call: TRBD1
v_call: TRBV6-1
j_call: TRBJ2-3
clone_size: .
cdr3_nt: TGTGCCAGCGCTAGGGACAGGGGGCGAGATACGCAGTATTTT
cdr3_aa: CASARDRGRDTQYF

d_call: TRBD1
v_call: TRBV20-1
j_call: TRBJ2-7
clone_size: .
cdr3_nt: TGCAGTGCTAGAGATTTTGGACAGGGGCTGTACGAGCAGTACTTC
cdr3_aa: CSARDFGQGLYEQYF

d_call: .
v_call: TRBV27
j_call: TRBJ1-5
clone_size: .
cdr3_nt: TGTGCCAGCACCTCGGGACGAGGGGCGGGGCCCCAGCATTTT
cdr3_aa: CASTSGRGAGPQHF

d_call: .
v_call: TRBV6-2/TRBV6-3
j_call: TRBJ2-5
clone_size: .
cdr3_nt: TGTGCCAGCAGCCCCACTAGACAAGAGACCCAGTACTTC
cdr3_aa: CASSPTRQETQYF

d_call: .
v_call: TRBV4-1
j_call: TRBJ2-5
clone_size: .
cdr3_nt: TGCGCCAGCAGCCCTAGAGGGGGGTACCAAGAGACCCAGTACTTC
cdr3_aa: CASSPRGGYQETQYF

d_call: .
v_call: TRBV7-9
j_call: TRBJ2-5
clone_size: few
cdr3_nt: TGTGCCAGCAGCCCGACTAGTATACATCAAGAGACCCAGTACTTC
cdr3_aa: CASSPTSIHQETQYF

d_call: TRBD2
v_call: TRBV12-3/TRBV12-4
j_call: TRBJ2-7
clone_size: .
cdr3_nt: TGTGCCAGCAGTCCCTGGAGCGGGACCACCTACGAGCAGTACTTC
cdr3_aa: CASSPWSGTTYEQYF

d_call: .
v_call: TRBV10-3
j_call: TRBJ1-5
clone_size: .
cdr3_nt: TGTGCCACCTGGTCGGCGACAGATAGCAATCAGCCCCAGCATTTT
cdr3_aa: CATWSATDSNQPQHF

d_call: TRBD2
v_call: TRBV20-1
j_call: TRBJ2-1
clone_size: .
cdr3_nt: TGCAGTGCTAGAGCCCCTAGCGGGAGGTTAAATGAGCAGTTCTTC
cdr3_aa: CSARAPSGRLNEQFF

d_call: .
v_call: TRBV4-1
j_call: TRBJ2-3
clone_size: .
cdr3_nt: TGCGCCAGCCGAGCAGATACGCAGTATTTT
cdr3_aa: CASRADTQYF

d_call: TRBD2
v_call: TRBV7-2
j_call: TRBJ2-5
clone_size: few
cdr3_nt: TGTGCCAGCAGCTTTCAGGGAGGGGAGACCCAGTACTTC
cdr3_aa: CASSFQGGETQYF

d_call: .
v_call: TRBV6-5
j_call: TRBJ2-7
clone_size: .
cdr3_nt: TGTGCCAGCAGTTCCCAGACTGGAATCGGGGGCGAGCAGTACTTC
cdr3_aa: CASSSQTGIGGEQYF

d_call: .
v_call: TRBV23-1
j_call: TRBJ2-7
clone_size: .
cdr3_nt: TGCGCCAGCAGTCAATCGAAAGTCGGTGGCAGGGCCTACGAGCAGTACTTC
cdr3_aa: CASSQSKVGGRAYEQYF